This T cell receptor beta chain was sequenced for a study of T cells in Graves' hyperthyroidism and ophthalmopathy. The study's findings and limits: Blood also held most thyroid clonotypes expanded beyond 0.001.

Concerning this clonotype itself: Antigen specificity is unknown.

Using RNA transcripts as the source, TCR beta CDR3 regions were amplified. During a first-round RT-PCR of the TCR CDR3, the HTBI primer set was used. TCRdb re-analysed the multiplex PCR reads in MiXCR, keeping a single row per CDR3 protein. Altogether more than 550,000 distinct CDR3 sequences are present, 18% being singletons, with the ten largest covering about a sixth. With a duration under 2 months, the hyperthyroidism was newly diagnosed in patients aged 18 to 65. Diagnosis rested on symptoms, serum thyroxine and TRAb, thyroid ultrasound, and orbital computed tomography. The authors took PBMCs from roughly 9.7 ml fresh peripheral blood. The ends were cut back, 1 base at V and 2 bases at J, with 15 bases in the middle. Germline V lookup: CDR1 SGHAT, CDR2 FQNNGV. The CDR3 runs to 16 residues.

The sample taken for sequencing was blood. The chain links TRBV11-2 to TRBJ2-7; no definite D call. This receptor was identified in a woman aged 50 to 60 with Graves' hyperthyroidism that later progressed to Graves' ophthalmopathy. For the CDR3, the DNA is TGTGCCAGCAGCTTAGGACTCCTAGAAGTGGCCTACGAGCAGTACTTC. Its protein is CASSLGLLEVAYEQYF.